This T cell receptor (beta chain) was profiled in a study of blood T cell repertoires in COVID-19. Study information: COVID-19 samples from acute and convalescent phases originated in the United States, Italy and Spain.

Germline loops: CDR1 SEHNR, CDR2 FQNEAQ (reference sequence). CDR3 size: 18 residues. J lost 0 bases, V lost 5 bases, and 13 bases had no gene match. Methods used by the authors: Estimation of nucleated cell counts relied on the amplification of reference gene primers. TCRdb's copy holds only in-frame clones and misses some; the assay was immunoSEQ multiplex PCR. V and J calls and clone size are those listed in that table; D and trimming were worked out from the DNA. The sample lists a few hundred thousand clones, 85% to 90% seen once, with 2.5% to 3% in the top ten. What was sequenced was peripheral blood. The chain carries TRBV7-9 and TRBJ1-1; 9 positions agree with TRBD1. The origin of this receptor is a woman in her twenties or thirties with COVID-19, enrolled during active disease. CDR3 sequence reads: CASSPFGQGMLVNTEAFF. CDR3 nucleotides: TGTGCCAGCAGCCCATTTGGACAGGGGATGTTGGTGAACACTGAAGCTTTCTTT.